The text below deals with one T cell receptor (beta chain). The same CDR3 is also encoded by other DNA sequences in this sample. The source of the sample is a study of shared clonotypes between healthy human individuals. V lost 5 bases and J lost 1, with 9 bases in between. CDR1 and CDR2 from the germline V gene are MDHEN and SYDVKM. The CDR3 extends over 14 amino acids. Profiling relied on immunoSEQ multiplex PCR, and the TCRdb table lists in-frame clones only, not all of them. The table has 2.3 million or so clones, over 85% seen once. The chain joins TRBV28 to TRBJ1-3, with D unresolved. The source is a man aged 18-30 years in good health. Some clones in this sample may be carry-over from other donors' samples. The material sequenced was naive CD4+ T cells from PBMCs. Subset indicated: CD45RA+ positively selected. CDR3 bases: TGTGCCAGCAGTAGCCGGGTGTCTGGAAACACCATATATTTT. Translating it yields CASSSRVSGNTIYF.